The 7 T cell receptor beta chains below all came from one sample that was sequenced in a study of cytomegalovirus exposure and HLA in healthy donors. The PCR had 60 Vbeta and 13 Jbeta primers. Repertoires were generated with immunoSEQ multiplex PCR, while TCRdb's copy carries only in-frame clones and drops some. The profile shows over 85,000 clones, around four fifths of them singletons. Sample: PBMCs. The source of these receptors is a man between 40 and 49 years old in good health and CMV-seronegative.

As DNA, the CDR3 is TGTGCCAGTAGTATGACAGGGGGCTGGGGTCAGCCCCAGCATTTT. Its translation: CASSMTGGWGQPQHF. V usage is TRBV19 and J usage is TRBJ1-5; 10 positions agree with TRBD1. The length of the CDR3 is 15 residues. Looked up from germline, CDR1 is LNHDA and CDR2 is SQIVND (reference sequence). V shed 3 bases, J shed 6 bases, and the junction held 5 bases outside the gene matches. Supplemented by reference TRBV19 and TRBJ1-5, the full variable domain reads DGGITQSPKYLFRKEGQNVTLSCEQNLNHDAMYWYRQDPGQGLRLIYYSQIVNDFQKGDIAEGYSVSREKKESFPLTVTSAQKNPTAFYLCASSMTGGWGQPQHFGDGTRLSIL.

The J gene is TRBJ2-2, the V gene TRBV5-6; 8 bases fit TRBD1. Losses at the gene ends were 4 bases for V and 5 bases for J; bases not matched to a gene: 13. The CDR3 extends over 17 amino acids. Germline CDR1 is SGHDT and CDR2 is YYEEEE. The CDR3: CASSRGQGGTKTGELFF. In nucleotides, the CDR3 is TGTGCCAGCAGCCGTGGACAGGGAGGAACAAAGACCGGGGAGCTGTTTTTT.

V gene TRBV9 combines with J gene TRBJ2-1; 7 bases agree with TRBD1. Trimming took 3 bases from V and 0 from J; bases not matched to a gene: 6. The germline CDR1 and CDR2 sequences are SGDLS and YYNGEE. This CDR3 has 16 amino acids. The CDR3 DNA sequence: TGTGCCAGCAGCGCTAGACAGGGAAACTCCTACAATGAGCAGTTCTTC. Translating gives CASSARQGNSYNEQFF.

This chain uses TRBV5-4 with TRBJ2-3; 9 bases are a match to TRBD2. This CDR3 is built from 16 residues. The germline V gene encodes CDR1 SGHNT and CDR2 YYREEE (reference sequence). The V and J ends lost 3 bases and 3 bases, in that order; junction bases with no gene match: 8. The CDR3 is CASSSGTSYETDTQYF. The CDR3 DNA is TGTGCCAGCAGCTCCGGGACTAGCTATGAGACAGATACGCAGTATTTT.

The chain couples TRBV28 to TRBJ2-4; possibly TRBD2 for D (6 bases). The germline V gene has CDR1 MDHEN and CDR2 SYDVKM. The CDR3 runs 14 residues. V lost 7 bases and J lost 6, with 16 bases in between. CDR3 sequence reads: CASNELLEGNIQYF. The CDR3 nucleotides are TGTGCCAGCAACGAGCTTCTGGAGGGAAACATTCAGTACTTC.

The CDR3 DNA is TGTGCCAGCAGCCCAGGATCGTTAGCGGGAGATTCCTACAATGAGCAGTTCTTC. It yields the protein CASSPGSLAGDSYNEQFF. The chain carries TRBV7-8 and TRBJ2-1, with 9 bases fitting TRBD2. The CDR3 is 18 amino acids. The J segment lost 1 base and the V segment lost 5 bases, leaving 12 bases of the junction unmatched. Germline CDR1 is SGHVS and CDR2 is FQNEAQ.

The rearrangement joins TRBV7-9 to TRBJ2-5, with TRBD2 as a possible D gene (6 bases). CDR3 length equals 14 residues. Germline lookup yields CDR1 SEHNR and CDR2 FQNEAQ (reference sequence). Trimming left V 2 bases short and J 2 bases short, with 9 bases between. CDR3 residues: CASSLPRGQETQYF. DNA of the CDR3: TGTGCCAGCAGCTTACCGCGGGGACAAGAGACCCAGTACTTC. Filled out from reference TRBV7-9 and TRBJ2-5, the complete variable domain reads DTGVSQNPRHKITKRGQNVTFRCDPISEHNRLYWYRQTLGQGPEFLTYFQNEAQLEKSRLLSDRFSAERPKGSFSTLEIQRTEQGDSAMYLCASSLPRGQETQYFGPGTRLLVL.